Below, 12 T cell receptor beta chains from the same sample are listed, as sequenced in a study of blood T cells in healthy people across ages. The second PCR ran about 6 to 11 cycles with a sample-barcoded 5' primer and J-beta primers. MiXCR, applied by TCRdb to the 5' RACE reads, yields one record per CDR3 protein. The table lists 650,000 to 800,000 distinct CDR3 sequences, roughly half of them singletons. Source material: blood. The receptors originated from an elderly woman in good health.

Many counts were recorded for this clonotype. V and J are TRBV5-6 and TRBJ1-5; unclear D gene. CDR1 and CDR2 (germline): SGHDT, YYEEEE. The V and J ends lost 2 bases and 3 bases respectively, with 3 bases between them. CDR3 length: 12 amino acids. CDR3 bases: TGTGCCAGCAGCTTAAACAATCAGCCCCAGCATTTT. Translating it yields CASSLNNQPQHF. The full variable domain, rest sourced from reference TRBV5-6 and TRBJ1-5, is DAGVTQSPTHLIKTRGQQVTLRCSPKSGHDTVSWYQQALGQGPQFIFQYYEEEERQRGNFPDRFSGHQFPNYSSELNVNALLLGDSALYLCASSLNNQPQHFGDGTRLSIL.

This chain connects TRBV29-1 to TRBJ2-1, with D possibly being TRBD1 (5 bases). The CDR3 totals 14 residues. V was shortened by 7 bases and J by 4 bases, with 17 bases between the two germline ends. Germline CDR1 is SQVTM and CDR2 is ANQGSEA. The CDR3 reads CSASNRGSYNEQFF. The CDR3, as DNA: TGCAGCGCCTCCAATAGGGGATCATACAATGAGCAGTTCTTC.

The table lists this clonotype with many counts. The gene calls are TRBV6-4 and TRBJ2-1; 8 bases match TRBD1. The CDR3 extends over 15 amino acids. J gave up 4 bases and V 5 bases, and 7 bases lay outside the gene matches. Germline lookup yields CDR1 MRHNA and CDR2 SNTAGT. CDR3 region: CASSPGTGPYNEQFF. In DNA form, the CDR3 reads TGTGCCAGCAGTCCCGGGACAGGACCGTACAATGAGCAGTTCTTC.

Turning to this clonotype: A clone one base away is much larger, so this may be a read error. The V and J genes are TRBV10-1 and TRBJ2-1; tentatively, D is TRBD1 or TRBD2 (5 bases each). CDR3 length: 14 residues. The V end was cut by 8 bases, the J end by 9 bases, with 20 bases between. Germline V lookup: CDR1 WNHNN, CDR2 SYGVQD (reference sequence). CDR3 in amino acids: CASSWSRDEGEQFF. CDR3 nucleotides: TGCGCCAGCTCCTGGAGCAGGGATGAGGGTGAGCAGTTCTTC.

The rearrangement links TRBV7-8 to TRBJ2-5, with 12 bases matching TRBD2. This CDR3 is 17 amino acids long. Germline CDR1 is SGHVS and CDR2 is FQNEAQ. Germline trimming cut 3 bases from V and 4 bases from J; bases unmatched to any gene: 9. The CDR3 DNA follows: TGTGCCAGCAGCTTCCTAGCGGGAGGGGGATTGGGAGAGACCCAGTACTTC. It is translated as CASSFLAGGGLGETQYF.

This clonotype was counted once. This chain links TRBV6-6 with TRBJ1-5; 7 positions match TRBD1. The CDR3 is made up of 13 amino acids. V lost 2 bases, J lost 11 bases, and 6 bases stayed unmatched. The germline V gene has CDR1 MNHNY and CDR2 SVGAGI (reference sequence). The CDR3 bases are TGTGCCAGCAGTTACGCCGGGACAGTTTCCCAGCATTTT. Translation gives CASSYAGTVSQHF.

This clonotype was observed once. This clone may be a read error of a much larger clone one base away. V gene TRBV12-3 or TRBV12-4 combines with J gene TRBJ2-7, with 7 positions matching TRBD1. There are 14 residues in the CDR3. In nucleotides, the CDR3 is TGTGCCAGCAGCCCAGTTACAGGGGTCTACGGGCAGTACTTC. This gives the protein CASSPVTGVYGQYF.

In the case of this clonotype: This may be a read error: a much more frequent sequence differs by one nucleotide. The chain has TRBV20-1 and TRBJ2-7; tentative D call: TRBD2 (8 bases). The V end lost 2 bases, the J end lost 6 bases, and 17 bases lay between the germline ends. The CDR3 runs 14 residues. CDR1 and CDR2 from the germline V gene are DFQATT and SNEGSKA (reference sequence). For the CDR3, the DNA is TGCAGTGCTAGACCAAGACAGGGACTAGGCGAGCAGTACTTC. Translating it yields CSARPRQGLGEQYF.

This clonotype was seen ten or more times. The CDR3 is CSVGTAYEQYF. The CDR3, as DNA: TGCAGCGTGGGGACAGCTTACGAGCAGTACTTC. J is TRBJ2-7 and V is TRBV29-1; 7 positions match TRBD1. This CDR3 region has 11 residues. Germline V gives CDR1 SQVTM, CDR2 ANQGSEA. Unmatched junction bases numbered 3, after V lost 6 bases and J lost 4 bases.

This clonotype has ten or more counts. The chain is built from TRBV25-1 and TRBJ2-3; 8 bases agree with TRBD2. V gave up 5 bases and J gave up 5 bases; unmatched junction bases: 6. This CDR3 spans 14 amino acids. In germline, CDR1 is MGHDK, CDR2 SYGVNS. CDR3 nucleotides: TGTGCCAGCAGTAAAAGGGCGGGAGGAGATACGCAGTATTTT. Translated: CASSKRAGGDTQYF.

This clonotype was counted ten times or more. This rearrangement joins TRBV7-9 to TRBJ1-4, with a weak D call TRBD1 (6 bases). The germline CDR1 and CDR2 sequences are SEHNR and FQNEAQ (reference sequence). The CDR3 loop spans 14 amino acids. Deletions cut 1 base from V and 8 bases from J, with 11 bases between. The CDR3 loop is CASSLGRDIEKLFF. DNA for the CDR3: TGTGCCAGCAGCTTAGGCCGGGACATCGAAAAACTGTTTTTT.

The genes are TRBV5-1 and TRBJ2-3, with D hard to call. Germline V CDR1 and CDR2: SGHRS, YFSETQ. V was clipped by 0 bases and J by 5 bases, with 7 bases between them. The CDR3 loop spans 13 amino acids. CDR3 sequence reads: CASSLAYEDTQYF. DNA of the CDR3: TGCGCCAGCAGCTTGGCCTATGAAGATACGCAGTATTTT. Variable domain in full (rest from reference TRBV5-1 and TRBJ2-3): KAGVTQTPRYLIKTRGQQVTLSCSPISGHRSVSWYQQTPGQGLQFLFEYFSETQRNKGNFPGRFSGRQFSNSRSEMNVSTLELGDSALYLCASSLAYEDTQYFGPGTRLTVL.